This T cell receptor (beta chain) is drawn from a study of shared clonotypes between healthy human individuals. Background on the study: Donors, aged 18 to 49, were a couple of women and three men.

Researchers divided each subset's genomic DNA evenly across several immunoSEQ plates. This table comes from immunoSEQ multiplex PCR, and its TCRdb copy is limited to in-frame clones, with some not included. Among hundreds of thousands of clones listed, 72% were seen once. The V segment lost 3 bases and the J segment 2 bases; nucleotides outside the gene matches: 10. Per the germline V gene, CDR1 is ENHRY and CDR2 is SYGVKD. This CDR3 contains 16 residues. Donors were Caucasian adults residing in Nashville, Tennessee, USA. From CD4+ cells came CD45RA+ naive and CD45RA-negative memory subsets. The sample comprised memory CD4+ T cells sorted from blood. The sample's subset: CD45RA-negative fraction. The sequence was obtained from a woman aged 30 to 39 in good health. The chain joins TRBV10-3 to TRBJ2-7, with 7 nucleotides matching TRBD1. CDR3 residues: CAISDTRDRVPYEQYF. The CDR3, as DNA: TGTGCCATCAGTGACACCCGAGACAGGGTCCCCTACGAGCAGTACTTC.